This entry lists 25 T cell receptor beta chains sequenced from one sample in a study of T cell responses to AZD1222 COVID-19 vaccine (dated by TCRdb to 2020 to 2022). Libraries were constructed by the immunoSEQ multiplex PCR assay. Here the immuneACCESS table is served through TCRdb, limited to in-frame sequences with V and J called. Missing clones are a known gap in these copies; in checked studies unresolved V genes cover under half, and the rest lacks a known reason. In this sample the table shows around 160,000 clones, around 88% of which occur a single time. Together, the top ten hold around 16% of the sample. The time point label on this specimen signifies: baseline before first vaccination. The sequencing here drew on peripheral blood, taken on day 0 of AZD1222 vaccination. The receptors were sampled from an adult in good health.

This clone was counted once. This chain uses TRBV28 with TRBJ1-1; 8 bases are shared with TRBD1. Losses at the gene ends were 6 bases for V and 11 bases for J; bases not matched to a gene: 8. CDR1 MDHEN and CDR2 SYDVKM come from the germline V gene. The length of the CDR3 is 12 residues. CDR3 coding DNA: TGTGCCAGCAGCTCCGAGACAGGGGAGGCTTTCTTT. It encodes CASSSETGEAFF.

This sequence joins TRBV2 and TRBJ1-4; no clear D. Germline V gene lookup returns CDR1 SNHLY and CDR2 FYNNEI. The CDR3 runs to 11 residues. The V end lost 2 bases, the J end lost 11 bases, and 6 bases lay between the germline ends. This CDR3 reads CASSEFVKLFF. The CDR3 nucleotides are TGTGCCAGCAGTGAATTTGTCAAACTGTTTTTT.

This sequence joins TRBV9 and TRBJ2-3; 9 bases match TRBD2. Trimming cost V 4 bases and J 2 bases; bases outside gene matches: 5. Germline V gives CDR1 SGDLS, CDR2 YYNGEE. There are 15 residues in the CDR3. The chain's CDR3 is CASSLSGGVTDTQYF. The CDR3 DNA follows: TGTGCCAGCAGCCTTAGCGGGGGCGTCACAGATACGCAGTATTTT.

The chain couples TRBV9 to TRBJ2-2, with 8 bases fitting TRBD2. Germline CDR1 reads SGDLS; CDR2 reads YYNGEE. The CDR3 has 15 residues. Losses at the gene ends were 3 bases for V and 6 bases for J; bases not matched to a gene: 7. CDR3 region: CASSAQRGWAGELFF. The CDR3 nucleotides are TGTGCCAGCAGCGCACAGCGGGGGTGGGCCGGGGAGCTGTTTTTT.

This chain links TRBV6-5 with TRBJ1-1; no clear D. V was trimmed by 2 bases and J by 0 bases, leaving 13 bases between them. CDR1 MNHEY and CDR2 SVGAGI come from the germline V gene. The CDR3 extends over 16 amino acids. The CDR3 loop is CASSYTARIVNTEAFF. As DNA, the CDR3 is TGTGCCAGCAGTTACACGGCCAGGATTGTGAACACTGAAGCTTTCTTT.

V and J are TRBV2 and TRBJ2-1, with 10 bases aligning to TRBD1. The germline gives CDR1 SNHLY, CDR2 FYNNEI. The V gene end was trimmed by 8 bases and the J gene end by 16 bases; junction bases not matched to a gene: 14. The CDR3 length is 13 residues. As DNA, the CDR3 is TGTGCCAGCGAGGGACAGGGGACCTTCGATGAATTCTTC. The encoded protein is CASEGQGTFDEFF.

The chain carries TRBV5-6 and TRBJ1-4; 9 nucleotides line up with TRBD1. The CDR3 is 14 residues long. Germline V gene data show CDR1 as SGHDT and CDR2 as YYEEEE. With 4 bases clipped from V and 8 bases from J, the junction kept 6 bases outside the gene matches. CDR3 bases: TGTGCCAGCAGCGGACGGACAGGGGACGAAAAACTGTTTTTT. The encoded protein is CASSGRTGDEKLFF.

The chain couples TRBV7-9 to TRBJ1-1; D is perhaps TRBD1 (5 bases). The CDR3 contains 16 residues. Between the trimmed V and J ends, which lost 6 bases and 5 bases, there was a span of 22 bases. Germline CDR1 is SEHNR and CDR2 is FQNEAQ (reference sequence). The CDR3 DNA is TGTGCCAGCAGGCCCCCGGGTCGCCGGGGGAGGACTGAAGCTTTCTTT. It codes for CASRPPGRRGRTEAFF.

V usage is TRBV7-2 and J usage is TRBJ1-1; TRBD1 might be the D (5 bases). The germline CDR1 and CDR2 sequences are SGHTA and FQGNSA. V dropped 4 bases and J dropped 0 bases, with 15 bases sitting between them. The CDR3 extends over 16 amino acids. The CDR3 DNA follows: TGTGCCAGCAGCTCCTTTTCAGGGTACATGAACACTGAAGCTTTCTTT. Translating it yields CASSSFSGYMNTEAFF.

The CDR3 sequence is CASSRTSGYTDTQYF. The CDR3 DNA reads TGTGCCAGCAGCAGGACTAGCGGGTACACAGATACGCAGTATTTT. This chain uses TRBV7-2 with TRBJ2-3; TRBD2 agrees at 11 bases. Unmatched junction bases numbered 3, after V lost 5 bases and J lost 2 bases. Germline lookup yields CDR1 SGHTA and CDR2 FQGNSA. The CDR3 is 15 residues long. Based on the CDR3 plus reference TRBV7-2 and TRBJ2-3, the full variable domain is GAGVSQSPSNKVTEKGKDVELRCDPISGHTALYWYRQSLGQGLEFLIYFQGNSAPDKSGLPSDRFSAERTGGSVSTLTIQRTQQEDSAVYLCASSRTSGYTDTQYFGPGTRLTVL.

J is TRBJ2-1 and V is TRBV11-2; D is possibly TRBD1 or TRBD2 (5 bases each). Trimming left V 3 bases short and J 14 bases short, with 17 bases between. This CDR3 has 13 residues. Germline CDR1 is SGHAT and CDR2 is FQNNGV. As DNA, the CDR3 is TGTGCCAGCAGCTTGGGGGTAGACACTGTGAAGTTCTTC. Its translation: CASSLGVDTVKFF.

A note on this clone: Germline is not matched at one junction end, which may reflect a read error. The V and J genes are TRBV7-3 and TRBJ2-3; possible D gene TRBD2, 5 bases. This CDR3 contains 15 residues. In germline, CDR1 is SGHTA, CDR2 FQGTGA. CDR3 protein: CASSLTGIFLDTQYF. The CDR3 nucleotides are TGTGCCAGCAGCCTAACGGGAATCTTCTTGGATACGCAGTATTTT.

The chain employs TRBV7-2 and TRBJ2-7; D unresolved. Trimming shortened V by 6 bases and J by 2 bases, and 17 bases separated the two germline ends. The CDR3 has 15 residues. The V gene's germline CDR1 is SGHTA and CDR2 FQGNSA. The CDR3 DNA reads as TGTGCCAGCAGGCGCCTCGATACCTACACCTACGAGCAGTACTTC. Translated, it gives CASRRLDTYTYEQYF.

The chain uses TRBV5-1 and TRBJ1-5; D is undetermined. V lost 0 bases to trimming and J lost 0 bases, with 4 bases between them. The CDR3 runs to 14 residues. Germline V gene lookup returns CDR1 SGHRS and CDR2 YFSETQ. DNA for the CDR3: TGCGCCAGCAGCTTGGACAGTAGCAATCAGCCCCAGCATTTT. Its protein is CASSLDSSNQPQHF.

The chain recombines TRBV5-1 with TRBJ1-1; 7 nucleotides line up with TRBD1. The CDR3 spans 15 residues. V lost 4 bases to trimming and J lost 6 bases; unmatched junction nucleotides: 12. Germline V CDR1 and CDR2: SGHRS, YFSETQ. The CDR3 DNA is TGCGCCAGCAGCCGATCAGGGGGAAGTGGCTCTGAAGCTTTCTTT. Translated, it gives CASSRSGGSGSEAFF.

V is TRBV15 and J is TRBJ2-7; no reliable D call. This CDR3 is built from 16 residues. Germline V gene sequence: CDR1 LNHNV, CDR2 YYDKDF (reference sequence). The V and J ends lost 1 base and 0 bases respectively, with 13 bases between them. CDR3 bases: TGTGCCACCAGCAGAGTCAGATACGGAAGCTCCTACGAGCAGTACTTC. It codes for CATSRVRYGSSYEQYF.

The V and J genes are TRBV5-1 and TRBJ2-7, with TRBD1 matching over 7 bases. Germline-derived CDR1 and CDR2 are SGHRS and YFSETQ. CDR3 length: 15 residues. Germline trimming cut 1 base from V and 2 bases from J; bases unmatched to any gene: 6. The CDR3 here is CASSLYDRETYEQYF. The DNA for the CDR3 is TGCGCCAGCAGCTTGTACGACAGGGAAACCTACGAGCAGTACTTC.

The rearrangement links TRBV14 to TRBJ2-1; 10 positions match TRBD1. CDR3 size: 15 residues. Trimming removed 4 bases from V and 5 bases from J; junction bases left unmatched: 5. Germline V gene sequence: CDR1 SGHDN, CDR2 FVKESK. The CDR3 DNA is TGTGCCAGCAGCCGATTGGGACAGGGGAACAATGAGCAGTTCTTC. This codes for CASSRLGQGNNEQFF. Variable domain in full (rest from reference TRBV14 and TRBJ2-1): EAGVTQFPSHSVIEKGQTVTLRCDPISGHDNLYWYRRVMGKEIKFLLHFVKESKQDESGMPNNRFLAERTGGTYSTLKVQPAELEDSGVYFCASSRLGQGNNEQFFGPGTRLTVL.

The chain joins TRBV4-2 to TRBJ2-2; 10 bases agree with TRBD2. Germline V gene data show CDR1 as LGHNA and CDR2 as YNFKEQ. Trimming at V came to 4 bases and at J to 7 bases, leaving 12 bases not matched to a gene. The CDR3 extends over 17 amino acids. Here the CDR3 reads CASSPQPAGGRFGELFF. DNA for the CDR3: TGTGCCAGCAGCCCCCAGCCAGCGGGGGGGCGGTTCGGGGAGCTGTTTTTT.

J is TRBJ1-2 and V is TRBV5-4; TRBD1 is a possible D gene (6 bases). Germline CDR1 and CDR2: SGHNT and YYREEE (reference sequence). The CDR3 runs to 14 residues. Trimming removed 3 bases from V and 6 bases from J, with 15 bases in between. The CDR3 here is CASSSCGTTNGYTF. The CDR3 DNA reads as TGTGCCAGCAGCTCCTGCGGGACAACCAATGGCTACACCTTC.

The chain is built from TRBV6-5 and TRBJ1-1; D gene ambiguous. V dropped 4 bases and J dropped 2 bases, with 8 bases sitting between them. This CDR3 has 13 residues. Germline CDR1 and CDR2: MNHEY and SVGAGI. The CDR3 coding sequence is TGTGCCAGCAGTTGGGAGGTTAACACTGAAGCTTTCTTT. Its protein product is CASSWEVNTEAFF.

This chain joins TRBV4-3 and TRBJ2-1; 8 positions match TRBD1. The V gene end was trimmed by 4 bases and the J gene end by 5 bases; junction bases not matched to a gene: 7. Germline CDR1 is LGHNA and CDR2 is YSLEER. The CDR3 is made up of 15 amino acids. The CDR3 spells CASSLTSTGDNEQFF. Here the CDR3 DNA reads TGCGCCAGCAGCCTAACCTCGACAGGGGACAATGAGCAGTTCTTC.

The chain recombines TRBV12-3 or TRBV12-4 with TRBJ2-3; D not resolved. CDR3 size: 10 residues. Deletions cut 3 bases from V and 6 bases from J, with 1 base between. CDR3 region: CASSLDTQYF. CDR3 in DNA: TGTGCCAGCAGTTTGGATACGCAGTATTTT.

This rearrangement joins TRBV24-1 to TRBJ2-3; D uncertain. V was shortened by 6 bases and J by 1 base, with 7 bases between the two germline ends. This CDR3 comprises 13 residues. Germline CDR1 is KGHDR and CDR2 is SFDVKD. CDR3 DNA: TGTGCCACCAGTCGGAGAGGCACAGATACGCAGTATTTT. It codes for CATSRRGTDTQYF.

The chain uses TRBV25-1 and TRBJ1-4; D uncertain. The V end lost 8 bases, the J end lost 0 bases, and 10 bases lay between the germline ends. The CDR3 has 14 amino acids. Germline V gene sequence: CDR1 MGHDK, CDR2 SYGVNS. The CDR3 sequence is CASVDTATNEKLFF. As DNA, the CDR3 is TGTGCCAGCGTAGACACCGCAACTAATGAAAAACTGTTTTTT.